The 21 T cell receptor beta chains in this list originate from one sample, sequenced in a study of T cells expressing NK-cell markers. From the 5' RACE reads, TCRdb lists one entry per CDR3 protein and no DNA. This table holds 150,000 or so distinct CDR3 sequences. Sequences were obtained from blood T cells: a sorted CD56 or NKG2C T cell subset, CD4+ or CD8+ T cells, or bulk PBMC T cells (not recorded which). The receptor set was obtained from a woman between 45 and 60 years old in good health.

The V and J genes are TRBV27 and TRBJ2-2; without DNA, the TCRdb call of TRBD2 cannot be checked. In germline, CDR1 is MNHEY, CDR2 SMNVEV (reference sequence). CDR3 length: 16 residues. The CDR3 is CASKGLLAGDTGELFF.

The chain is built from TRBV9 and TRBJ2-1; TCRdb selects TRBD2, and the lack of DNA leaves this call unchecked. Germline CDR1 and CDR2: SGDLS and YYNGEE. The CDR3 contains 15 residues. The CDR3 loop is CASSHGGGTYNEQFF.

Here the CDR3 reads CASSLSVVGRTNRPNTGELFF. V is TRBV7-9 and J is TRBJ2-2; checking the TCRdb D call of TRBD1 is not possible without DNA. The CDR3 contains 21 residues. Per germline, CDR1 SEHNR and CDR2 FQNEAQ (reference sequence).

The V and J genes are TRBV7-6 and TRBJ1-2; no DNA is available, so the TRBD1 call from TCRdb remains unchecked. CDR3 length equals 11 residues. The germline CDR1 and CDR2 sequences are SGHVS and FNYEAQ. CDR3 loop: CASGGEYGYTF.

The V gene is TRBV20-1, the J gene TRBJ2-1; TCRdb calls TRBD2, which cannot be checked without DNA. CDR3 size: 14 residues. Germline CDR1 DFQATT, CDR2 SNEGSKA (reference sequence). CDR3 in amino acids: CSASEREVYNEQFF.

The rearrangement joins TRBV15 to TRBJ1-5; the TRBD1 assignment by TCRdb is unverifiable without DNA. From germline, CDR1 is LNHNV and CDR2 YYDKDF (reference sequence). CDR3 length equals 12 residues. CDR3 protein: CAVSTDYQPQHF.

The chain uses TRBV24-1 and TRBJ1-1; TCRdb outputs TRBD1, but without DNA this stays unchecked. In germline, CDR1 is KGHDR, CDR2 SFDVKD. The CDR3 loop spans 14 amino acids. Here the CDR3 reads CATSDTGQGARAFF.

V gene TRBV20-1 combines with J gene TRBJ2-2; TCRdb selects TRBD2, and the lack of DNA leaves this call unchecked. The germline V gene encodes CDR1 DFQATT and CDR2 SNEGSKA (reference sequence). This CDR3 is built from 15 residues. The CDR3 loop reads CSALTSGSRTGELFF.

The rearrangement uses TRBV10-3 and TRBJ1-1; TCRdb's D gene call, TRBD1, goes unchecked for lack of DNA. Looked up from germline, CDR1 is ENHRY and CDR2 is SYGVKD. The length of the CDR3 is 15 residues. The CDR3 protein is CAISSEGRWYTEAFF.

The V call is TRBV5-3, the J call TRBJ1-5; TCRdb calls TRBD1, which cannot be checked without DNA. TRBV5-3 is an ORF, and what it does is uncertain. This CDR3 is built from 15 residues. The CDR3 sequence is CARSRGTGKRQPQHF.

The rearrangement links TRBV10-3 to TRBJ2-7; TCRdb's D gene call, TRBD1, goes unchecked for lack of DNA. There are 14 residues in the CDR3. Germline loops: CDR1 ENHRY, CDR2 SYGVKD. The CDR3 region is CAIIDEVAGYEQYF.

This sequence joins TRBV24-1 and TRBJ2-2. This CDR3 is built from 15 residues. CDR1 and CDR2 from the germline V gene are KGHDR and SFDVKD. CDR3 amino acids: CATSSSTSNTGELFF.

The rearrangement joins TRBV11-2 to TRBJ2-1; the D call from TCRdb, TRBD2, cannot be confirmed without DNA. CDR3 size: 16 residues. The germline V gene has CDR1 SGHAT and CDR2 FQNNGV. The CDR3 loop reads CASSSHKIVGYNEQFF.

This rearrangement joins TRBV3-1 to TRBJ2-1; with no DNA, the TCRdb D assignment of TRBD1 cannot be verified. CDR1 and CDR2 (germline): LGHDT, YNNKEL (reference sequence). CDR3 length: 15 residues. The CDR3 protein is CASSQEGQGDNEQFF.

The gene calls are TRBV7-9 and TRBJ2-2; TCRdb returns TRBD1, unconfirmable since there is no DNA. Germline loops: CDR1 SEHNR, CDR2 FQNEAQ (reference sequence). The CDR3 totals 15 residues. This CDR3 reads CASSQQTGLHGELFF.

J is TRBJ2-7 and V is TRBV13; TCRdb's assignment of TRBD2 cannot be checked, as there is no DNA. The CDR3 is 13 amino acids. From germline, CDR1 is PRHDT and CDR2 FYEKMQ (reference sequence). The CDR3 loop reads CATTSGSAHEQYF.

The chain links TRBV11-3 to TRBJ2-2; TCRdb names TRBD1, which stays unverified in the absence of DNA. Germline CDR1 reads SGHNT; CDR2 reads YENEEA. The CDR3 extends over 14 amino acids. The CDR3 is CASSPRGANGELFF.

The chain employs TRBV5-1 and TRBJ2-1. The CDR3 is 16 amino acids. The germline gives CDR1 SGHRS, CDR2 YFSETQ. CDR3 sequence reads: CASSLDVAGPYNEQFF.

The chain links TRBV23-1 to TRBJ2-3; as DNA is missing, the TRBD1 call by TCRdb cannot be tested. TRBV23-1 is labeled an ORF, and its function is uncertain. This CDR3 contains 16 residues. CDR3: CASSQRNRTVPDTQYF.

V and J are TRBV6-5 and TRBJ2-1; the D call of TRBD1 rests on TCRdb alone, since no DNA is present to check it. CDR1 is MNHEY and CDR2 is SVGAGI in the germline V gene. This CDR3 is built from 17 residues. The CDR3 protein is CASSYSEGGSSYNEQFF.

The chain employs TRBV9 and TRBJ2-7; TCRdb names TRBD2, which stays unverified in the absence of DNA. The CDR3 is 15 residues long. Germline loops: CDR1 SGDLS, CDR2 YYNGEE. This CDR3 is CASSVALAGNYEQYF.